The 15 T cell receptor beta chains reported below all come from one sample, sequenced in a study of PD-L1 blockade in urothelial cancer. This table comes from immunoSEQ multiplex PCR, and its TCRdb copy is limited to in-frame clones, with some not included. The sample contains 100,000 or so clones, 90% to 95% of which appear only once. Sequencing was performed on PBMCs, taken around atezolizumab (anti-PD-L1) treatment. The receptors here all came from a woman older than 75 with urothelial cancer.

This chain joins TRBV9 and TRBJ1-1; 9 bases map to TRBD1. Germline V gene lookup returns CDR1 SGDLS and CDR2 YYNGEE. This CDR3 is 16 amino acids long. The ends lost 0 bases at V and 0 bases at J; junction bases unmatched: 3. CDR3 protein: CASSVATGGLNTEAFF. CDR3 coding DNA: TGTGCCAGCAGCGTAGCTACAGGGGGCCTGAACACTGAAGCTTTCTTT.

This CDR3 is CATSRAPTSGDNEQFF. The CDR3, as DNA: TGTGCCACCAGCAGAGCTCCGACTAGCGGGGACAATGAGCAGTTCTTC. The V call is TRBV15, the J call TRBJ2-1; 11 bases agree with TRBD2. In germline, CDR1 is LNHNV, CDR2 YYDKDF (reference sequence). V dropped 1 base and J dropped 5; count of bases not matched to a gene: 4. The CDR3 spans 16 residues.

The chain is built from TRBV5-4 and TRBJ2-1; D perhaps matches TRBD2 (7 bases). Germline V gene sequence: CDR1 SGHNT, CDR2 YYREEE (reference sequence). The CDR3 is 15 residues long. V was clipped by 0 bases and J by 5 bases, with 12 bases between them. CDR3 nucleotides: TGTGCCAGCAGCTTGGGGGGGGGCAGCAACAATGAGCAGTTCTTC. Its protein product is CASSLGGGSNNEQFF.

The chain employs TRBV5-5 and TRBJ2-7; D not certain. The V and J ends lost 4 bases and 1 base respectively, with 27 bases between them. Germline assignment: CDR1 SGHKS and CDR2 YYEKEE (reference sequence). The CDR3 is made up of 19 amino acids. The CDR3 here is CASSRLAPYETTKSYEQYF. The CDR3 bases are TGTGCCAGCAGCCGACTTGCCCCCTACGAGACCACAAAATCCTACGAGCAGTACTTC.

DNA for the CDR3: TGCGCCAGCAGCTTGGCCGGGGGAATGGGCTATGGCTACACCTTC. Its protein is CASSLAGGMGYGYTF. The J gene is TRBJ1-2, the V gene TRBV5-1; possibly TRBD1 for D (5 bases). The V end was cut by 0 bases, the J end by 4 bases, with 13 bases between. CDR3 length: 15 amino acids. From germline, CDR1 is SGHRS and CDR2 YFSETQ.

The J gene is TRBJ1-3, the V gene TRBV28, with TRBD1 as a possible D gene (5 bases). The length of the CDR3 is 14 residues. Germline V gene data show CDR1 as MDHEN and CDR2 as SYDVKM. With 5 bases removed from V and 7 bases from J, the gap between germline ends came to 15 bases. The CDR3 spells CASSTGGFRNTIYF. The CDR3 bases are TGTGCCAGCAGTACTGGGGGGTTTCGGAACACCATATATTTT.

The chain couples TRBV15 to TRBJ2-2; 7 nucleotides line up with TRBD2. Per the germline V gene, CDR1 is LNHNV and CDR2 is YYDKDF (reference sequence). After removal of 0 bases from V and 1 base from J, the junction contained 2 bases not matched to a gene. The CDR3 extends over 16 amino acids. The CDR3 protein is CATSRDGGVNTGELFF. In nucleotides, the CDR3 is TGTGCCACCAGCAGAGATGGGGGGGTGAACACCGGGGAGCTGTTTTTT.

This CDR3 reads CASSSQAGELFF. The CDR3 bases are TGTGCCAGCAGCTCACAAGCGGGGGAGCTGTTTTTT. This chain connects TRBV28 to TRBJ2-2; no firm D call. V dropped 6 bases and J dropped 8 bases, with 10 bases sitting between them. From germline, CDR1 is MDHEN and CDR2 SYDVKM. The length of the CDR3 is 12 residues.

The CDR3 spells CASGTGSGTQYF. The CDR3 bases are TGTGCCAGCGGCACGGGGAGTGGTACGCAGTATTTT. The V call is TRBV13, the J call TRBJ2-3, with D perhaps matching TRBD2 (5 bases). V lost 8 bases, J lost 8 bases, and 14 bases lay in between. Germline V gene data show CDR1 as PRHDT and CDR2 as FYEKMQ (reference sequence). This CDR3 has 12 residues.

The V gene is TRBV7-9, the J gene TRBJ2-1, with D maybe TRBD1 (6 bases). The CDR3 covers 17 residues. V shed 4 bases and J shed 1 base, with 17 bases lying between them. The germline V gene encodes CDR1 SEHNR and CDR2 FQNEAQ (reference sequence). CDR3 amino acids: CASSSTYRVGSYNEQFF. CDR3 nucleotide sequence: TGTGCCAGCAGCTCTACATACAGGGTTGGGTCCTACAATGAGCAGTTCTTC.

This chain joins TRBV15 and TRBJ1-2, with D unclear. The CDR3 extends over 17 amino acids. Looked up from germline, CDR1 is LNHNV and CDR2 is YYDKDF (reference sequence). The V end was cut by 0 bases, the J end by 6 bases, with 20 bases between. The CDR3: CATSRDYGGRDLNGYTF. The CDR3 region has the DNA TGTGCCACCAGCAGAGATTACGGCGGAAGAGACCTCAATGGCTACACCTTC.

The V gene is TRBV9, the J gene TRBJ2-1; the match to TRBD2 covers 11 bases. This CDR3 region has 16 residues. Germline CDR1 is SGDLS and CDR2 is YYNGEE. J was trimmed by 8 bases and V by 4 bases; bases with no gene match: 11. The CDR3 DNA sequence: TGTGCCAGCAGCCCCCGGGGTAGCGGGAGGGTCGATGAGCAGTTCTTC. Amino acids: CASSPRGSGRVDEQFF. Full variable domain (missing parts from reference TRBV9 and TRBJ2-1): DSGVTQTPKHLITATGQRVTLRCSPRSGDLSVYWYQQSLDQGLQFLIQYYNGEERAKGNILERFSAQQFPDLHSELNLSSLELGDSALYFCASSPRGSGRVDEQFFGPGTRLTVL.

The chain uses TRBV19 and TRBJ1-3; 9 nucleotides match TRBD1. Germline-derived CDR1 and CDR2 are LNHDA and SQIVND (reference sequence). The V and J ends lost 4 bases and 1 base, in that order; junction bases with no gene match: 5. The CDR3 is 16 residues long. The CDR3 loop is CASSSTGGRSGNTIYF. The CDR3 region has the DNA TGTGCCAGTAGTAGCACAGGGGGCAGATCTGGAAACACCATATATTTT.

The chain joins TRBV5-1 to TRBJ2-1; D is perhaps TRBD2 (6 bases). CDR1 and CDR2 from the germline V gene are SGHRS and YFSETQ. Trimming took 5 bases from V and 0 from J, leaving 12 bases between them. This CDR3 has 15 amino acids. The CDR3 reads CASRSAGSSYNEQFF. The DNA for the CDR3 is TGCGCCAGCAGGTCAGCGGGTAGCTCCTACAATGAGCAGTTCTTC.

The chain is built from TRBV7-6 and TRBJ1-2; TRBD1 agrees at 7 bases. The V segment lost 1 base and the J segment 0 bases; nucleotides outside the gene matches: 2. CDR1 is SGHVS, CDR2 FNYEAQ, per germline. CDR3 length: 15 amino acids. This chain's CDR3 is CASSLGQGANYGYTF. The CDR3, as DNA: TGTGCCAGCAGCTTAGGGCAGGGGGCTAACTATGGCTACACCTTC.